This T cell receptor beta chain stems from a study of cytomegalovirus exposure and HLA in healthy donors. On the study more broadly: Across a few hundred genotyped donors, over 70% landed in the Caucasian-associated ancestry cluster.

The CDR3 is made up of 13 amino acids. Germline loops: CDR1 KGHSH, CDR2 LQKENI. Deletions cut 4 bases from V and 2 bases from J, with 6 bases between. Comment on this clone: The antigen remains undetermined.

Findings of the study overall: Among TCR beta chains, those listed as cytomegalovirus-associated numbered roughly 150. Using the classifier, cytomegalovirus status was reportedly diagnosed with high specificity and sensitivity.

The PCR was carried out with 60 Vbeta primers and 13 Jbeta primers. TCRdb keeps only in-frame clones here, not all; method: immunoSEQ multiplex PCR. The profile shows 130,000 or so clones, 81% of them singletons. This TCR was recovered from a man aged 35-49 years in good health and CMV-seronegative. The specimen sequenced was PBMCs. The V gene is TRBV18, the J gene TRBJ1-3; D possibly corresponds to TRBD1 (5 bases). In nucleotides, the CDR3 is TGTGCCAGCTCACAAGGGGCTGGAAACACCATATATTTT. Its translation is CASSQGAGNTIYF. Combining the CDR3 with reference TRBV18 and TRBJ1-3 gives the whole variable domain NAGVMQNPRHLVRRRGQEARLRCSPMKGHSHVYWYRQLPEEGLKFMVYLQKENIIDESGMPKERFSAEFPKEGPSILRIQQVVRGDSAAYFCASSQGAGNTIYFGEGSWLTVV.